Presented here are 5 T cell receptor beta chains from one specimen sequenced in a study of blood T cell repertoires in COVID-19. This table comes from immunoSEQ multiplex PCR, and its TCRdb copy is limited to in-frame clones, with some not included. This table has about 190,000 clones, about 86% appearing once. The sample was peripheral blood. These receptors were taken from a man aged 25 to 45 with active or convalescent COVID-19.

This clone appeared a single time. The chain employs TRBV19 and TRBJ2-1, with 11 bases that match TRBD2. The CDR3 length is 16 residues. Germline V gene lookup returns CDR1 LNHDA and CDR2 SQIVND (reference sequence). The V and J ends lost 9 bases and 4 bases, in that order; junction bases with no gene match: 11. Here the CDR3 DNA reads TGTGCCAGCCGGAGCTGGGGGACTAGCGGATACAATGAGCAGTTCTTC. This translates into CASRSWGTSGYNEQFF.

The chain couples TRBV6-5 to TRBJ2-2, with D tentatively TRBD2 (6 bases). CDR1 MNHEY and CDR2 SVGAGI come from the germline V gene. This CDR3 has 15 residues. V was clipped by 2 bases and J by 1 base, with 8 bases between them. Here the CDR3 reads CASSYLALNTGELFF. The CDR3 DNA follows: TGTGCCAGCAGTTACCTAGCGTTGAACACCGGGGAGCTGTTTTTT.

The V call is TRBV5-4, the J call TRBJ2-3; the D gene is possibly TRBD2 (6 bases). The CDR3 totals 16 residues. CDR1 and CDR2 (germline): SGHNT, YYREEE (reference sequence). Trimming stripped 2 bases from V and 0 bases from J, with 13 bases between. Here the CDR3 reads CASSFGGRISTDTQYF. Written as DNA, the CDR3 is TGTGCCAGCAGCTTCGGTGGGAGGATTAGCACAGATACGCAGTATTTT.

The V gene is TRBV4-2, the J gene TRBJ2-7; D uncertain. The CDR3 spans 13 residues. V lost 2 bases to trimming and J lost 1 base, with 6 bases between them. The germline V gene has CDR1 LGHNA and CDR2 YNFKEQ. CDR3 nucleotides: TGTGCCAGCAGCCAACAGGTATCCTACGAGCAGTACGTC. Translation: CASSQQVSYEQYV.

CDR3 sequence reads: CASSWTGGNLWELFF. CDR3 sequence (DNA): TGTGCCAGCAGTTGGACAGGGGGCAATCTCTGGGAGCTGTTTTTT. The J gene is TRBJ2-2, the V gene TRBV5-6; TRBD1 matches at 11 bases. CDR3 length equals 15 residues. In germline, CDR1 is SGHDT, CDR2 YYEEEE. The V gene end was trimmed by 5 bases and the J gene end by 9 bases; junction bases not matched to a gene: 9.